This TCR beta chain is drawn from a study of blood T cell repertoires in COVID-19 (dated by TCRdb to 2019 to 2021). For the study in its entirety: The collaborator samples originated in the United States, Italy and Spain and spanned the acute and convalescent phases of COVID-19. The prospective study material was composed of cDNA or gDNA derived from T cells, B-cell-depleted T cells, or PBMCs. Deeply sampled blood TCRbeta repertoires from subjects exposed to, actively infected with, or recovered from COVID-19 were included in the dataset. The repertoires were released in a freely available public database meant as a resource for research on the immune response to SARS-CoV-2. Samples were obtained from the ongoing ImmuneRACE study (first 160 participants) and from 1,254 subjects provided by 6 global collaborators. The sample metadata nearly always contained a de-identified subject ID, COVID-19 status, age in years and sex. Where available, HLA class I and class II types were obtained from metadata supplied by the sample provider rather than from assay-based typing. The full study reports these points: Clinical and demographic metadata were provided uncurated, with the amount varying by source and participant.

The table lists this clone with a count of one. The specificity of this receptor is unknown. No qualities accompany the bases; no much larger clone lies one base away. Trimmed from V: 4 bases; trimmed from J: 0 bases; junction bases lacking a gene match: 4. CDR1 and CDR2 (SGHDT, YYEEEE) derive from the germline V gene. From the cysteine through the phenylalanine, the CDR3 covers 16 amino acids. CDR3 DNA only is kept here, 48 bases in frame from base 1. The immunoSEQ Assay, a bias-controlled multiplex PCR, was used to amplify TCRbeta CDR3 regions from genomic DNA. In the source study's methods: The number of nucleated cells in each sample was estimated by amplification of reference gene primers within the assay. Sequence reads were collapsed and filtered to measure the absolute abundance of every unique TCRbeta CDR3 rearrangement. For each sample, productive Simpson clonality was calculated as the square root of Simpson's diversity index across productive rearrangements. Sourced from immuneACCESS, this table was stored by TCRdb with only in-frame sequences that have V and J called. A share of the clones is absent; for the studies checked, an unresolved V gene accounts for under half, and the remainder has no known explanation. The V and J calls and the clone size are those of that table, but D and trimming were determined from the DNA. The sample records 50,000 to 60,000 clones, 75% to 85% of which are singletons. 16% of the sample rests with the top ten.

Each collaborating institution followed its own protocols to collect whole blood in K2EDTA tubes. For TCRbeta analysis, collaborators shipped samples as frozen whole blood, isolated PBMCs, or DNA extracted from either of those sample types. Input material: peripheral blood. The receptor comes from a man aged 40-50 years with acute or convalescent COVID-19. Recombination joined TRBV5-6 with TRBJ2-6; TRBD1 agrees with 7 junctional bases. The CDR3 protein sequence reads: CASSQGQFSGANVLTF. The bases read TGTGCCAGCAGCCAGGGACAGTTCTCTGGGGCCAACGTCCTGACTTTC.